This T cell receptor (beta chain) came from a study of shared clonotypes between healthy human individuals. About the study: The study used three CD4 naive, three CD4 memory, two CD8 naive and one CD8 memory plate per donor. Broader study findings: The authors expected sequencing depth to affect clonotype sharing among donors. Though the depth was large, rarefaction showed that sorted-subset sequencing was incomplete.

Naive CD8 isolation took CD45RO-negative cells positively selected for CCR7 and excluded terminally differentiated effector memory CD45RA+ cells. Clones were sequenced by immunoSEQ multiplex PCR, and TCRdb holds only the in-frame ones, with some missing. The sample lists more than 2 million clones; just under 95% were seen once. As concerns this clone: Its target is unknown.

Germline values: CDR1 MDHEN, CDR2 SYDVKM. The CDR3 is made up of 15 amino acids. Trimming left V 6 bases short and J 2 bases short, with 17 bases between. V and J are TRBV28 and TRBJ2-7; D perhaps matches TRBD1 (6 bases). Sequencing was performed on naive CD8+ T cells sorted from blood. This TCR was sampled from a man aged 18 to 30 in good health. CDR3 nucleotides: TGTGCCAGCAGCTCATTACTTGGGACACCCTACGAGCAGTACTTC. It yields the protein CASSSLLGTPYEQYF.